This paragraph reports one T cell receptor (beta chain). Its antigen is still unknown. The data stem from a study of shared clonotypes between healthy human individuals. Study-level results: Roughly 5% of naive CD4 clonotypes were shared across a few donors. Sequencing depth was predicted to influence how clonotypes are shared among donors.

CD45RO-negative, CCR7-selected cells formed the naive CD8 fraction, which excluded terminally differentiated effector memory CD45RA+ cells. Donors were Caucasian adults residing in Nashville, Tennessee, USA. Clones were read by immunoSEQ multiplex PCR, and TCRdb kept only the in-frame ones, dropping some. This sample has fewer than 700,000 clones; about 95% occur once, and the top ten carry 0.095% to 0.14%. The V gene lost 3 bases and the J gene lost 2 bases, with 7 bases spanning the gap. The CDR3 has 14 residues. In germline, CDR1 is MRHNA, CDR2 SNTAGT. The origin of this receptor is a woman aged 25 to 39 in good health. J is TRBJ2-2 and V is TRBV6-4; a possible D gene is TRBD2 (6 bases). Sequences were obtained from naive CD8+ T cells sorted from blood. The CDR3 region is CASSDSGNTGELFF. CDR3 DNA: TGTGCCAGCAGTGATAGCGGAAACACCGGGGAGCTGTTTTTT.